One sample yielded the 7 T cell receptor beta chains listed below, sequenced in a study of cytomegalovirus exposure and HLA in healthy donors. 60 Vbeta and 13 Jbeta primers were used in PCR. Generated by immunoSEQ multiplex PCR, the TCRdb table keeps only in-frame clones and is missing some. This sample has under 150,000 clones, with over 60% found just once. Sample: PBMCs. The receptor set was obtained from a male donor in good health and CMV-seropositive.

The V and J genes are TRBV6-5 and TRBJ1-1; D may be TRBD1 (6 bases). The germline V gene has CDR1 MNHEY and CDR2 SVGAGI. Trimming cost V 7 bases and J 7 bases, with 19 bases left between them. The CDR3 consists of 14 residues. The CDR3 region has the DNA TGTGCCAGCACCAGAGGGGGGGTTTACAATGAAGCTTTCTTT. Protein sequence: CASTRGGVYNEAFF.

The count of this clone is one. The CDR3 DNA is TGTGCCTGGAGTCACGGACAGAACACTGAAGCTTTCTTT. Translating gives CAWSHGQNTEAFF. The V and J genes are TRBV30 and TRBJ1-1; D possibly corresponds to TRBD1 (5 bases). V was cut by 2 bases and J by 1 base, with 8 bases left in between. Germline V CDR1 and CDR2: GTSNPN, SVGIG (reference sequence). The CDR3 sequence is 13 residues long.

This clone was counted only a few times. The V call is TRBV5-6, the J call TRBJ2-6, with TRBD1 identical over 7 bases. The CDR3 consists of 14 residues. The V gene end was trimmed by 0 bases and the J gene end by 14 bases; junction bases not matched to a gene: 8. Germline loops: CDR1 SGHDT, CDR2 YYEEEE. The CDR3 DNA follows: TGTGCCAGCAGCTTGGCCACAGGGGAATTTATCCTGACTTTC. It codes for CASSLATGEFILTF.

The gene calls are TRBV27 and TRBJ2-5; 10 positions agree with TRBD1. This CDR3 is built from 15 residues. The germline CDR1 and CDR2 sequences are MNHEY and SMNVEV (reference sequence). V dropped 6 bases and J dropped 5; count of bases not matched to a gene: 9. The CDR3 is CASSRTGGKWETQYF. DNA for the CDR3: TGTGCCAGCAGCCGGACAGGGGGGAAATGGGAGACCCAGTACTTC.

This clone was found once. The V call is TRBV2, the J call TRBJ2-3; 7 nucleotides agree with TRBD2. This CDR3 has 15 residues. V lost 1 base, J lost 4 bases, and 5 bases stayed unmatched. Per the germline V gene, CDR1 is SNHLY and CDR2 is FYNNEI. The CDR3 bases are TGTGCCAGCAGTGAAGTTCGAGGACTAGCAGATACGCAGTATTTT. Encoded protein: CASSEVRGLADTQYF. Full variable domain (missing parts from reference TRBV2 and TRBJ2-3): EPEVTQTPSHQVTQMGQEVILRCVPISNHLYFYWYRQILGQKVEFLVSFYNNEISEKSEIFDDQFSVERPDGSNFTLKIRSTKLEDSAMYFCASSEVRGLADTQYFGPGTRLTVL.

This rearrangement joins TRBV6-6 to TRBJ1-2; D ambiguous. V lost 2 bases and J lost 5, with 15 bases in between. The CDR3 consists of 15 residues. Germline loops: CDR1 MNHNY, CDR2 SVGAGI (reference sequence). The CDR3 spells CASSYSRLPGYGYTF. In DNA, the CDR3 is TGTGCCAGCAGTTACAGCAGGCTACCGGGATATGGCTACACCTTC.

The J gene is TRBJ2-7, the V gene TRBV7-8; D uncertain. Germline CDR1 is SGHVS and CDR2 is FQNEAQ. V was pared by 0 bases and J by 5 bases, with 14 bases between. The CDR3 has 15 residues. CDR3: CASSLASGPADEQYF. The DNA of the CDR3 is TGTGCCAGCAGCTTAGCGTCCGGTCCCGCGGACGAGCAGTACTTC.